This T cell receptor (beta chain) came from a study of OX40 agonist ivuxolimab in advanced cancers. Here immunoSEQ multiplex PCR was the method, and the copy in TCRdb shows in-frame clones only, minus some. The table shows about 93,000 clones, with about 90% occurring only once. As regards this clone: The same CDR3 arises from other DNA sequences in this sample as well.

The CDR3 extends over 13 amino acids. V lost 3 bases, J lost 2 bases, and 7 bases lay in between. CDR1 and CDR2 from the germline V gene are SNHLY and FYNNEI. The starting material was CD4+ or CD8+ T cells sorted from blood, obtained in a trial of the OX40 agonist ivuxolimab. This receptor was obtained from an adult with an advanced solid tumor such as melanoma, head and neck, liver or kidney cancer. V and J are TRBV2 and TRBJ1-2; D is unresolved. CDR3 DNA sequence: TGTGCCAGCAGTGAGGGTAGGAACTATGGCTACACCTTC. Translated, it gives CASSEGRNYGYTF. Complete variable domain (other parts from reference TRBV2 and TRBJ1-2): EPEVTQTPSHQVTQMGQEVILRCVPISNHLYFYWYRQILGQKVEFLVSFYNNEISEKSEIFDDQFSVERPDGSNFTLKIRSTKLEDSAMYFCASSEGRNYGYTFGSGTRLTVV.